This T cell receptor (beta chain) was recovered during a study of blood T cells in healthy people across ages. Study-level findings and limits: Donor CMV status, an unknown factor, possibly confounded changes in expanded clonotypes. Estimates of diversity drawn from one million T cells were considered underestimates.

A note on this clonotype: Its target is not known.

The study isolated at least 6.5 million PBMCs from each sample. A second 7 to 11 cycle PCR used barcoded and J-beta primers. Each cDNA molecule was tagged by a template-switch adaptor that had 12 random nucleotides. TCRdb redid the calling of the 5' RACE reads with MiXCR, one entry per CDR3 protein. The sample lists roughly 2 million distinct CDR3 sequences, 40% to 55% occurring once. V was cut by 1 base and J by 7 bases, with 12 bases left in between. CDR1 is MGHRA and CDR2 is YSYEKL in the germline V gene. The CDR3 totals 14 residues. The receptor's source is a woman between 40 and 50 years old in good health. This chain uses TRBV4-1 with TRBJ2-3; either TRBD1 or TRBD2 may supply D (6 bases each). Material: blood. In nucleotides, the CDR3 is TGCGCCAGCAGCCAAGCACAGGGAGGAAATACGCAGTATTTT. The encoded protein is CASSQAQGGNTQYF.